Shown below are 6 T cell receptor beta chains from a single sample sequenced in a study of cytomegalovirus exposure and HLA in healthy donors. The primer mix had 60 Vbeta and 13 Jbeta primers. Some clones are missing from TCRdb's copy, which holds only in-frame ones; the method was immunoSEQ multiplex PCR. The sample has about 180,000 clones, more than 75% seen once. Material for sequencing was PBMCs. Receptors originate from a middle-aged man in good health and CMV-seronegative.

The V and J genes are TRBV6-4 and TRBJ2-3; 13 bases fit TRBD2. This CDR3 is 15 amino acids long. V was pared by 2 bases and J by 4 bases, with 0 bases of the junction left unmatched. Germline values: CDR1 MRHNA, CDR2 SNTAGT. The CDR3 spells CASSDTSGGADTQYF. CDR3 DNA sequence: TGTGCCAGCAGTGACACTAGCGGGGGGGCAGATACGCAGTATTTT.

This clone was seen only a few times. The gene calls are TRBV28 and TRBJ2-3; TRBD1 aligns across 9 bases. CDR1 and CDR2 (germline): MDHEN, SYDVKM. The CDR3 sequence is 15 residues long. V lost 6 bases to trimming and J lost 2 bases; unmatched junction nucleotides: 6. The DNA of the CDR3 is TGTGCCAGCAGGGGGACAGGGACTATCACAGATACGCAGTATTTT. It specifies CASRGTGTITDTQYF.

The chain uses TRBV5-1 and TRBJ2-3, with D perhaps TRBD2 (6 bases). The CDR3 sequence is 14 residues long. V lost 2 bases to trimming and J lost 2 bases, with 9 bases between them. The germline CDR1 and CDR2 sequences are SGHRS and YFSETQ. CDR3: CASSLSGLTDTQYF. CDR3 nucleotides: TGCGCCAGCAGCTTAAGCGGGCTCACAGATACGCAGTATTTT. Combining the CDR3 with reference TRBV5-1 and TRBJ2-3 gives the whole variable domain KAGVTQTPRYLIKTRGQQVTLSCSPISGHRSVSWYQQTPGQGLQFLFEYFSETQRNKGNFPGRFSGRQFSNSRSEMNVSTLELGDSALYLCASSLSGLTDTQYFGPGTRLTVL.

The rearrangement links TRBV7-9 to TRBJ2-1, with D perhaps matching TRBD2 (7 bases). This CDR3 is built from 15 residues. Germline CDR1 SEHNR, CDR2 FQNEAQ (reference sequence). Trimming pared 6 bases from V and 4 bases from J, leaving 16 bases between. Here the CDR3 reads CASSPPGGAYNEQFF. CDR3 DNA sequence: TGTGCCAGCAGTCCTCCGGGGGGCGCTTACAATGAGCAGTTCTTC.

V gene TRBV15 combines with J gene TRBJ2-5, with 8 positions matching TRBD2. CDR1 is LNHNV, CDR2 YYDKDF, per germline (reference sequence). V lost 4 bases to trimming and J lost 5 bases; unmatched junction nucleotides: 0. This CDR3 has 12 amino acids. The CDR3 sequence is CATSTGGETQYF. The CDR3 DNA reads as TGTGCCACCAGCACGGGAGGGGAGACCCAGTACTTC.

V gene TRBV5-1 combines with J gene TRBJ1-2, with D perhaps matching TRBD1 (6 bases). Trimming took 0 bases from V and 6 from J, leaving 15 bases between them. The CDR3 covers 15 residues. Per the germline V gene, CDR1 is SGHRS and CDR2 is YFSETQ. The CDR3 DNA is TGCGCCAGCAGCTTGGTGGCTGGGGCAGGGGATGGCTACACCTTC. This codes for CASSLVAGAGDGYTF.